Below are 25 T cell receptor beta chains sequenced from a single sample in a study of beta chain features in type 1 diabetes. Expressed TCRB transcripts got sequenced, as all isolated RNA was reverse transcribed. Profiled with immunoSEQ multiplex PCR; TCRdb holds only in-frame clones, not every one. The data show 400,000 to 600,000 clones, with approximately 31% seen just once and about 0.065% held by the top ten. Sequencing used naive CD4+ T cells from blood. The receptors here all came from a man younger than 30 in good health.

This sequence joins TRBV6-6 and TRBJ2-1, with TRBD1 matching 7 bases. This CDR3 has 15 residues. Trimming took 5 bases from V and 8 from J; bases not matched to a gene: 12. The germline V gene encodes CDR1 MNHNY and CDR2 SVGAGI (reference sequence). The CDR3: CASSLSWTGRDEQFF. The CDR3 coding sequence is TGTGCCAGCAGTCTATCTTGGACAGGAAGGGATGAGCAGTTCTTC.

The chain uses TRBV2 and TRBJ1-5; TRBD1 agrees at 10 bases. After removal of 6 bases from V and 7 bases from J, the junction contained 15 bases not matched to a gene. CDR1 SNHLY and CDR2 FYNNEI come from the germline V gene. There are 17 residues in the CDR3. The CDR3 sequence: CASSKMAGQGTEQPQHF. The CDR3 DNA is TGTGCCAGCAGCAAAATGGCGGGACAGGGGACGGAGCAGCCCCAGCATTTT.

This clone was counted only a few times. This chain connects TRBV9 to TRBJ2-5; D is perhaps TRBD2 (5 bases). Per germline, CDR1 SGDLS and CDR2 YYNGEE. V was trimmed by 2 bases and J by 4 bases, leaving 15 bases between them. The CDR3 has 15 residues. Here the CDR3 DNA reads TGTGCCAGCAGCGTTTTGGGGTCCGGAGGAGAGACCCAGTACTTC. Protein product: CASSVLGSGGETQYF. Full variable domain (outside the CDR3, taken from reference TRBV9 and TRBJ2-5): DSGVTQTPKHLITATGQRVTLRCSPRSGDLSVYWYQQSLDQGLQFLIQYYNGEERAKGNILERFSAQQFPDLHSELNLSSLELGDSALYFCASSVLGSGGETQYFGPGTRLLVL.

V gene TRBV30 combines with J gene TRBJ1-1, with D hard to call. Germline V gene sequence: CDR1 GTSNPN, CDR2 SVGIG (reference sequence). V was shortened by 3 bases and J by 5 bases, with 7 bases between the two germline ends. This CDR3 has 11 residues. The CDR3 DNA reads as TGTGCCTGGAGGGATGCGACTGAAGCTTTCTTT. It is translated as CAWRDATEAFF.

J is TRBJ2-7 and V is TRBV7-9; 8 bases align to TRBD1. After removal of 5 bases from V and 2 bases from J, the junction contained 8 bases not matched to a gene. Germline lookup yields CDR1 SEHNR and CDR2 FQNEAQ (reference sequence). This CDR3 comprises 15 residues. The CDR3, as DNA: TGTGCCAGCAGCCGAGCCGGGACAGGTCCCTACGAGCAGTACTTC. It encodes CASSRAGTGPYEQYF.

The chain links TRBV29-1 to TRBJ1-2, with TRBD1 identical over 7 bases. CDR3 length equals 13 residues. CDR1 and CDR2 from the germline V gene are SQVTM and ANQGSEA. V trimming: 8 bases; J trimming: 7 bases; junction bases outside the gene matches: 13. CDR3 loop: CSTSRGRVRGYTF. In DNA, the CDR3 is TGCAGCACGAGCAGGGGGAGAGTCCGTGGCTACACCTTC.

This clone was detected only a few times. J is TRBJ2-3 and V is TRBV10-3; 7 bases agree with TRBD1. This CDR3 is 16 amino acids long. Germline loops: CDR1 ENHRY, CDR2 SYGVKD. J was trimmed by 1 base and V by 6 bases; bases with no gene match: 10. The CDR3 region is CAISLGRQGGTDTQYF. In DNA form, the CDR3 reads TGTGCCATCAGCCTCGGACGACAGGGCGGCACAGATACGCAGTATTTT.

The rearrangement links TRBV7-2 to TRBJ2-3; 15 bases fit TRBD2. CDR1 is SGHTA, CDR2 FQGNSA, per germline. This CDR3 has 16 residues. V shed 5 bases and J 4 bases; nucleotides not matched to a gene: 4. The CDR3 nucleotides are TGTGCCAGCAGCCGGGGACTAGCGGGAGGCGCAGATACGCAGTATTTT. Amino acid sequence: CASSRGLAGGADTQYF.

This chain links TRBV6-5 with TRBJ1-4, with D possibly matching TRBD1 (6 bases). The CDR3 has 14 residues. Germline loops: CDR1 MNHEY, CDR2 SVGAGI. Trimming stripped 4 bases from V and 8 bases from J, with 14 bases between. The CDR3 reads CASSSPGASEKLFF. CDR3 DNA sequence: TGTGCCAGCAGTTCCCCGGGGGCGAGCGAAAAACTGTTTTTT.

The chain employs TRBV2 and TRBJ2-5, with D unresolved. V was trimmed by 1 base and J by 4 bases, leaving 1 base between them. The germline gives CDR1 SNHLY, CDR2 FYNNEI. The CDR3 is 11 amino acids. The CDR3 coding sequence is TGTGCCAGCAGTGAAGTAGAGACCCAGTACTTC. Translating it yields CASSEVETQYF.

This chain uses TRBV30 with TRBJ1-3; the D is unclear. V was shortened by 5 bases and J by 2 bases, with 10 bases between the two germline ends. The germline V gene has CDR1 GTSNPN and CDR2 SVGIG (reference sequence). This CDR3 spans 13 amino acids. CDR3 DNA sequence: TGTGCCTGGGTGCACAGTGCTGGAAACACCATATATTTT. Translation gives CAWVHSAGNTIYF.

The genes are TRBV11-2 and TRBJ2-7, with unresolved D. CDR3 length: 13 residues. Germline V gene sequence: CDR1 SGHAT, CDR2 FQNNGV. V shed 1 base and J shed 4 bases, with 8 bases lying between them. In DNA, the CDR3 is TGTGCCAGCAGCTTAGGGCCGATGTACGAGCAGTACTTC. Protein: CASSLGPMYEQYF.

The chain carries TRBV30 and TRBJ1-1; no clear D. CDR3 size: 14 residues. Germline CDR1 and CDR2: GTSNPN and SVGIG (reference sequence). Between the trimmed V and J ends, which lost 4 bases and 0 bases, there was a span of 12 bases. This chain's CDR3 is CAWNPAALNTEAFF. The CDR3 DNA is TGTGCCTGGAACCCGGCGGCTCTGAACACTGAAGCTTTCTTT.

This clone was picked up one time. This chain connects TRBV29-1 to TRBJ2-1, with 8 bases lining up with TRBD2. The V segment lost 8 bases and the J segment 1 base; nucleotides outside the gene matches: 10. The CDR3 covers 15 residues. The germline V gene has CDR1 SQVTM and CDR2 ANQGSEA. The CDR3 nucleotides read TGCAGCACCTGGACTAGCCGAATATCCTACAATGAGCAGTTCTTC. It specifies CSTWTSRISYNEQFF.

CDR3 sequence reads: CASNPLAGASTDTQYF. CDR3 in DNA: TGTGCCAGCAACCCGCTTGCGGGAGCTAGCACAGATACGCAGTATTTT. The genes are TRBV7-6 and TRBJ2-3, with 7 bases that match TRBD2. The V gene end was trimmed by 7 bases and the J gene end by 0 bases; junction bases not matched to a gene: 10. The germline V gene encodes CDR1 SGHVS and CDR2 FNYEAQ. This CDR3 contains 16 residues.

This clone occurred a few times. This chain connects TRBV20-1 to TRBJ1-1; TRBD1 aligns across 7 bases. The CDR3 totals 11 residues. The V segment lost 7 bases and the J segment 9 bases; nucleotides outside the gene matches: 8. CDR1 DFQATT and CDR2 SNEGSKA come from the germline V gene (reference sequence). CDR3 in amino acids: CSVSGTEKAFF. CDR3 bases: TGCAGTGTTTCCGGGACAGAGAAAGCTTTCTTT.

The gene calls are TRBV9 and TRBJ2-1; 10 bases are a match to TRBD2. Germline lookup yields CDR1 SGDLS and CDR2 YYNGEE. J was trimmed by 9 bases and V by 0 bases; bases with no gene match: 6. The CDR3 consists of 15 residues. The CDR3 spells CASSVVLAGASEQFF. The CDR3, as DNA: TGTGCCAGCAGCGTAGTCCTAGCGGGAGCTAGTGAGCAGTTCTTC. The variable domain in full, with the rest retrieved from reference TRBV9 and TRBJ2-1, is DSGVTQTPKHLITATGQRVTLRCSPRSGDLSVYWYQQSLDQGLQFLIQYYNGEERAKGNILERFSAQQFPDLHSELNLSSLELGDSALYFCASSVVLAGASEQFFGPGTRLTVL.

This clone was found a few times. The chain combines TRBV30 with TRBJ2-1, with 7 bases lining up with TRBD2. The CDR3 totals 13 residues. CDR1 is GTSNPN, CDR2 SVGIG, per germline (reference sequence). J gave up 8 bases and V 2 bases, and 6 bases lay outside the gene matches. The CDR3 loop is CAWSRGLNYEQFF. The CDR3 nucleotides are TGTGCCTGGAGTAGGGGACTAAACTATGAGCAGTTCTTC.

The genes are TRBV5-4 and TRBJ1-2; D ambiguous. The length of the CDR3 is 13 residues. Between the trimmed V and J ends, which lost 3 bases and 3 bases, there was a span of 9 bases. Germline values: CDR1 SGHNT, CDR2 YYREEE (reference sequence). The CDR3 bases are TGTGCCAGCAGCTCCAGGATTCACTATGGCTACACCTTC. As protein: CASSSRIHYGYTF.

The genes are TRBV30 and TRBJ2-7; the D gene is possibly TRBD2 (6 bases). Trimming removed 3 bases at V and 5 bases at J, with 11 bases between. The CDR3 totals 12 residues. CDR1 GTSNPN and CDR2 SVGIG come from the germline V gene (reference sequence). CDR3 region: CAWRRLVHEQYF. The CDR3, as DNA: TGTGCCTGGAGGCGACTAGTCCACGAGCAGTACTTC. Full variable domain (missing parts from reference TRBV30 and TRBJ2-7): SQTIHQWPATLVQPVGSPLSLECTVEGTSNPNLYWYRQAAGRGLQLLFYSVGIGQISSEVPQNLSASRPQDRQFILSSKKLLLSDSGFYLCAWRRLVHEQYFGPGTRLTVT.

The V call is TRBV5-4, the J call TRBJ2-1; 14 bases are a match to TRBD2. V lost 9 bases to trimming and J lost 8 bases; unmatched junction nucleotides: 7. Germline V CDR1 and CDR2: SGHNT, YYREEE (reference sequence). There are 14 residues in the CDR3. The CDR3, as DNA: TGTGCCACCAAGGGGACTAGCGGGAGCGATGAGCAGTTCTTC. It codes for CATKGTSGSDEQFF.

The genes are TRBV7-2 and TRBJ2-3; no definite D call. The V gene's germline CDR1 is SGHTA and CDR2 FQGNSA. This CDR3 is 16 amino acids long. V lost 1 base, J lost 1 base, and 12 bases lay in between. This CDR3 reads CASSLGLQKGTDTQYF. DNA of the CDR3: TGTGCCAGCAGCTTAGGTCTTCAAAAAGGCACAGATACGCAGTATTTT. Variable domain in full (rest from reference TRBV7-2 and TRBJ2-3): GAGVSQSPSNKVTEKGKDVELRCDPISGHTALYWYRQSLGQGLEFLIYFQGNSAPDKSGLPSDRFSAERTGGSVSTLTIQRTQQEDSAVYLCASSLGLQKGTDTQYFGPGTRLTVL.

This clone was seen more than once but under ten times. The V call is TRBV11-2, the J call TRBJ2-2; no definite D call. The V and J ends lost 1 base and 2 bases respectively, with 5 bases between them. CDR1 SGHAT and CDR2 FQNNGV come from the germline V gene. CDR3 length: 14 amino acids. The CDR3 nucleotides read TGTGCCAGCAGCTTAGGAGGAAACACCGGGGAGCTGTTTTTT. It translates to CASSLGGNTGELFF.

The chain links TRBV14 to TRBJ1-2; D not resolved. CDR1 SGHDN and CDR2 FVKESK come from the germline V gene. V lost 2 bases to trimming and J lost 8 bases, with 12 bases between them. CDR3 length: 13 residues. The CDR3, as DNA: TGTGCCAGCAGCCAAAGCGGTAGAAGCGGCTACACCTTC. Protein: CASSQSGRSGYTF.

This clone showed up just a few times. The rearrangement uses TRBV7-9 and TRBJ2-7; 9 bases are a match to TRBD1. This CDR3 comprises 16 residues. Looked up from germline, CDR1 is SEHNR and CDR2 is FQNEAQ (reference sequence). Trimming removed 2 bases from V and 6 bases from J; junction bases left unmatched: 11. The CDR3 reads CASSLFEGQGSIEQYF. CDR3 nucleotide sequence: TGTGCCAGCAGCTTATTCGAGGGACAGGGCTCCATCGAGCAGTACTTC.